The 26 T cell receptor beta chains below were found in one sample sequenced in a study of T cell responses to AZD1222 COVID-19 vaccine. Sequencing was performed with immunoSEQ multiplex PCR; in TCRdb, only in-frame clones are kept and a portion is missing. Of 100,000 to 150,000 clones in the sample, about 88% are singletons; the top ten hold about 8.3%. This specimen consisted of peripheral blood, obtained on day 0 of AZD1222 vaccination. The receptors stem from an adult in good health.

This chain uses TRBV19 with TRBJ1-1; D unresolved. In germline, CDR1 is LNHDA, CDR2 SQIVND (reference sequence). There are 18 residues in the CDR3. The V end was cut by 4 bases, the J end by 1 base, with 22 bases between. CDR3: CASSKLSVVRTPNTEAFF. The CDR3 DNA is TGTGCCAGTAGTAAGCTTTCAGTAGTCAGGACCCCGAACACTGAAGCTTTCTTT.

This clone was seen just once. The chain employs TRBV23-1 and TRBJ2-2, with D perhaps matching TRBD1 (5 bases). TRBV23-1 is treated as an ORF (open reading frame) with a function not yet certain. The CDR3 runs 15 residues. V was trimmed by 6 bases and J by 5 bases, leaving 16 bases between them. CDR3 nucleotide sequence: TGCGCCAGCAGCTCAGGGTGTGGTGTGACCGGGGAGCTGTTTTTT. Translation: CASSSGCGVTGELFF.

The gene calls are TRBV3-1 (or the pseudogene TRBV3-2) and TRBJ1-5; D unresolved. The CDR3 sequence is 13 residues long. The V gene's germline CDR1 is LGHDT and CDR2 YNNKEL (reference sequence). The V end was cut by 2 bases, the J end by 0 bases, with 2 bases between. The CDR3 loop reads CASSQYSNQPQHF. The CDR3 DNA reads TGTGCCAGCAGCCAATATAGCAATCAGCCCCAGCATTTT.

In this sample, this clone turned up once. The chain uses TRBV5-8 and TRBJ1-1; tentatively, D is TRBD1 (6 bases). In germline, CDR1 is SGHTS, CDR2 YDEGEE. The CDR3 is made up of 12 amino acids. Trimming shortened V by 4 bases and J by 5 bases, and 9 bases separated the two germline ends. The CDR3 DNA follows: TGTGCCAGCAGCGCCGACAGGACTGAAGCTTTCTTT. Translation: CASSADRTEAFF. Variable domain in full (rest from reference TRBV5-8 and TRBJ1-1): EAGVTQSPTHLIKTRGQQATLRCSPISGHTSVYWYQQALGLGLQFLLWYDEGEERNRGNFPPRFSGRQFPNYSSELNVNALELEDSALYLCASSADRTEAFFGQGTRLTVV.

J is TRBJ1-2 and V is TRBV11-2, with 7 nucleotides matching TRBD1. J lost 5 bases, V lost 3 bases, and 12 bases had no gene match. In germline, CDR1 is SGHAT, CDR2 FQNNGV. This CDR3 region has 16 residues. The CDR3 DNA reads TGTGCCAGCAGCTTGGGCCAAAGGGGGCTGGGATATGGCTACACCTTC. This translates into CASSLGQRGLGYGYTF. The variable domain in full, with the rest retrieved from reference TRBV11-2 and TRBJ1-2, is EAGVAQSPRYKIIEKRQSVAFWCNPISGHATLYWYQQILGQGPKLLIQFQNNGVVDDSQLPKDRFSAERLKGVDSTLKIQPAKLEDSAVYLCASSLGQRGLGYGYTFGSGTRLTVV.

The chain has TRBV19 and TRBJ1-5; the D is unclear. The CDR3 consists of 14 residues. Germline V gives CDR1 LNHDA, CDR2 SQIVND (reference sequence). V was cut by 6 bases and J by 0 bases, with 9 bases left in between. CDR3 amino acids: CASSSRTSNQPQHF. The CDR3 DNA reads as TGTGCCAGTAGCTCACGAACTAGCAATCAGCCCCAGCATTTT. Based on the CDR3 plus reference TRBV19 and TRBJ1-5, the full variable domain is DGGITQSPKYLFRKEGQNVTLSCEQNLNHDAMYWYRQDPGQGLRLIYYSQIVNDFQKGDIAEGYSVSREKKESFPLTVTSAQKNPTAFYLCASSSRTSNQPQHFGDGTRLSIL.

The chain recombines TRBV6-1 with TRBJ1-5; D is unclear. Germline assignment: CDR1 MNHNS and CDR2 SASEGT. Deletions cut 0 bases from V and 7 bases from J, with 7 bases between. The CDR3 is 13 amino acids. The CDR3 DNA reads as TGTGCCAGCAGTGAAGCAGGGAGGCAGCCCCAGCATTTT. Protein product: CASSEAGRQPQHF.

The gene calls are TRBV11-3 and TRBJ2-7, with 8 bases identical to TRBD1. The CDR3 covers 13 residues. Germline V CDR1 and CDR2: SGHNT, YENEEA. Trimming took 6 bases from V and 3 from J; bases not matched to a gene: 4. The CDR3 coding sequence is TGTGCCAGCAGTCCCGGGACAGGCTACGAGCAGTACTTC. This translates into CASSPGTGYEQYF.

The chain is built from TRBV7-9 and TRBJ2-5; no reliable D call. From germline, CDR1 is SEHNR and CDR2 FQNEAQ (reference sequence). The CDR3 is 16 amino acids. Trimming removed 0 bases from V and 5 bases from J, with 16 bases in between. For the CDR3, the DNA is TGTGCCAGCAGCTTAGCCCCTGTCTTGGTCCGGGAGACCCAGTACTTC. This gives the protein CASSLAPVLVRETQYF.

This clone was seen more than once but under ten times. DNA for the CDR3: TGTGCCAGCAGTTACGGGACGGGCATTCCTCCGCATTTT. Translated: CASSYGTGIPPHF. J is TRBJ1-5 and V is TRBV6-6, with a possible D match to TRBD1 (5 bases). Germline CDR1 and CDR2: MNHNY and SVGAGI (reference sequence). Deletions cut 2 bases from V and 15 bases from J, with 17 bases between. The CDR3 has 13 residues.

In DNA, the CDR3 is TGTGCCAGCAGTGTAGGGACAGGGGCGCGTAGCTATGGCTACACCTTC. Encoded protein: CASSVGTGARSYGYTF. The chain joins TRBV27 to TRBJ1-2; TRBD1 aligns across 10 bases. Germline CDR1 is MNHEY and CDR2 is SMNVEV (reference sequence). The CDR3 has 16 residues. V dropped 5 bases and J dropped 4; count of bases not matched to a gene: 10.

This sequence joins TRBV12-2 and TRBJ1-6. TRBV12-2 is a recognized pseudogene. The length of the CDR3 is 15 residues. DNA for the CDR3: TGTGCAAGTCGCTTCCCCGGGGTAACGAATTCACCCCTCCACTTT. The encoded protein is CASRFPGVTNSPLHF.

In its sample, this clone was seen a few times. The chain couples TRBV10-1 to TRBJ2-7; D assignment may be TRBD1 or TRBD2 (5 bases each). V dropped 0 bases and J dropped 2 bases, with 5 bases sitting between them. This CDR3 region has 13 residues. CDR1 WNHNN and CDR2 SYGVQD come from the germline V gene (reference sequence). The CDR3 spells CASSESGPYEQYF. DNA for the CDR3: TGCGCCAGCAGTGAGTCGGGACCCTACGAGCAGTACTTC.

The chain employs TRBV27 and TRBJ1-3, with D possibly being TRBD1 (5 bases). In germline, CDR1 is MNHEY, CDR2 SMNVEV (reference sequence). Trimming took off 0 bases at V and 1 base at J, with 13 bases between the two ends. This CDR3 is 17 amino acids long. The CDR3 here is CASSLSSRVVSGNTIYF. CDR3 DNA: TGTGCCAGCAGTTTATCTTCCAGGGTGGTGTCTGGAAACACCATATATTTT.

This chain joins TRBV11-2 and TRBJ1-2; a weak D match, TRBD1 (5 bases). The CDR3 is made up of 15 amino acids. Looked up from germline, CDR1 is SGHAT and CDR2 is FQNNGV. Trimming removed 6 bases at V and 3 bases at J, with 17 bases between. This CDR3 reads CASSQISGPHYGYTF. In nucleotides, the CDR3 is TGTGCCAGCAGTCAGATTTCGGGGCCCCACTATGGCTACACCTTC.

Written as DNA, the CDR3 is TGTGCCAGTAGTATAGACGCGGGACAGGGGTCCGATACGCAGTATTTT. Translation gives CASSIDAGQGSDTQYF. The gene calls are TRBV19 and TRBJ2-3, with 10 bases lining up with TRBD1. The CDR3 is 16 residues long. The germline gives CDR1 LNHDA, CDR2 SQIVND (reference sequence). V lost 0 bases and J lost 6; bases outside the gene matches: 6.

The rearrangement uses TRBV7-2 and TRBJ2-2, with D unresolved. CDR3 length equals 14 residues. Trimming took off 2 bases at V and 4 bases at J, with 8 bases between the two ends. Germline V CDR1 and CDR2: SGHTA, FQGNSA. CDR3 DNA: TGTGCCAGCAGCTTAAAGGCGGCCACCGGGGAGCTGTTTTTT. This encodes CASSLKAATGELFF.

V usage is TRBV4-1 and J usage is TRBJ1-5; no clear D. The germline V and J ends were trimmed by 0 bases and 7 bases, with 7 bases remaining between them. The CDR3 spans 13 residues. The germline gives CDR1 MGHRA, CDR2 YSYEKL. CDR3 amino acids: CASSQDTGQPQHF. The CDR3 DNA reads TGCGCCAGCAGCCAAGATACGGGCCAGCCCCAGCATTTT.

The chain has TRBV28 and TRBJ2-7; no clear D gene. Trimming stripped 6 bases from V and 3 bases from J, with 18 bases between. Germline CDR1 and CDR2: MDHEN and SYDVKM. CDR3 size: 15 residues. CDR3 protein: CASSAPLKSGYEQYF. CDR3 DNA: TGTGCCAGCAGCGCACCCCTTAAGTCAGGCTACGAGCAGTACTTC.

The chain has TRBV7-2 and TRBJ2-1; 9 bases fit TRBD2. With 4 bases clipped from V and 9 bases from J, the junction kept 7 bases outside the gene matches. The germline V gene has CDR1 SGHTA and CDR2 FQGNSA. This CDR3 has 14 residues. The CDR3 spells CASSSIAGVAEQFF. CDR3 coding DNA: TGTGCCAGCAGCTCAATAGCGGGAGTCGCTGAGCAGTTCTTC.

The chain links TRBV28 to TRBJ2-7, with 7 bases that match TRBD1. The CDR3 runs to 13 residues. V lost 6 bases, J lost 2 bases, and 4 bases stayed unmatched. Germline loops: CDR1 MDHEN, CDR2 SYDVKM. The CDR3 DNA follows: TGTGCCAGCAGCCCGGGACAGACCTACGAGCAGTACTTC. It codes for CASSPGQTYEQYF.

This sequence joins TRBV5-1 and TRBJ2-5; possible D gene TRBD1, 5 bases. The CDR3 contains 16 residues. CDR1 and CDR2 (germline): SGHRS, YFSETQ. The germline V and J ends were trimmed by 4 bases and 7 bases, with 23 bases remaining between them. The CDR3, as DNA: TGCGCCAGCAGCGCTGACAGTCCTATCTTGCGAGGGACCCAGTACTTC. Translation gives CASSADSPILRGTQYF.

The J gene is TRBJ2-3, the V gene TRBV4-1, with 10 bases lining up with TRBD2. This CDR3 is built from 16 residues. Germline loops: CDR1 MGHRA, CDR2 YSYEKL. V shed 4 bases, J shed 1 base, and the junction held 5 bases outside the gene matches. This CDR3 is CASSLAGGLGTDTQYF. The CDR3 DNA follows: TGCGCCAGCAGCCTAGCGGGGGGCCTAGGCACAGATACGCAGTATTTT.

The chain carries TRBV7-9 and TRBJ1-5, with TRBD1 identical over 8 bases. After removal of 5 bases from V and 0 bases from J, the junction contained 3 bases not matched to a gene. The CDR3 contains 15 residues. The germline CDR1 and CDR2 sequences are SEHNR and FQNEAQ (reference sequence). The CDR3 sequence is CASSIGQGSNQPQHF. CDR3 coding DNA: TGTGCCAGCAGCATTGGACAGGGTAGCAATCAGCCCCAGCATTTT.

This chain connects TRBV6-6 to TRBJ2-2, with 11 bases identical to TRBD2. The length of the CDR3 is 16 residues. The germline V gene has CDR1 MNHNY and CDR2 SVGAGI (reference sequence). Trimming removed 4 bases from V and 1 base from J; junction bases left unmatched: 2. The CDR3 is CASSFGLAGNTGELFF. Written as DNA, the CDR3 is TGTGCCAGCAGTTTCGGACTAGCGGGGAACACCGGGGAGCTGTTTTTT.

This clone turned up a few times. This chain links TRBV30 with TRBJ2-2; D uncertain. In germline, CDR1 is GTSNPN, CDR2 SVGIG (reference sequence). The CDR3 is 15 residues long. Trimming pared 2 bases from V and 4 bases from J, leaving 14 bases between. CDR3 nucleotides: TGTGCCTGGAGTCTTCTAGGCCAGAGCACCGGGGAGCTGTTTTTT. Its protein is CAWSLLGQSTGELFF.